Detailed here is one T cell receptor beta chain. This sample was taken from a study of blood T cell repertoires in COVID-19. Trimming left V 2 bases short and J 4 bases short, with 11 bases between. There are 15 residues in the CDR3. Germline values: CDR1 MGHRA, CDR2 YSYEKL. Sequencing used immunoSEQ multiplex PCR; TCRdb keeps in-frame clones, though not all of them. The table lists some 110,000 clones, 70% to 80% of them singletons. The genes are TRBV4-1 and TRBJ2-2; D possibly corresponds to TRBD2 (5 bases). Sequences were obtained from peripheral blood. The sequence derives from a man aged 45 to 65 with acute or convalescent COVID-19. The DNA of the CDR3 is TGCGCCAGCAGCCAACGGGATTTGGGCACCGGGGAGCTGTTTTTT. This translates into CASSQRDLGTGELFF.